Shown below are 19 T cell receptor beta chains from a single sample sequenced in a study of beta chain features in type 1 diabetes. The investigators reverse transcribed all of the isolated RNA, so they sequenced expressed TCRB transcripts. Repertoires were generated with immunoSEQ multiplex PCR, while TCRdb's copy carries only in-frame clones and drops some. The sample lists more than 350,000 clones, roughly an eighth occurring once. Sequencing was performed on naive CD4+ T cells from blood. The receptors come from a woman between 18 and 29 years old in good health.

The chain couples TRBV29-1 to TRBJ2-7, with 9 bases matching TRBD1. The CDR3 loop spans 16 amino acids. V dropped 1 base and J dropped 3; count of bases not matched to a gene: 10. Germline CDR1 is SQVTM and CDR2 is ANQGSEA. CDR3 protein: CSVEVGAGTGYYEQYF. DNA of the CDR3: TGCAGCGTTGAAGTGGGAGCCGGGACAGGGTACTACGAGCAGTACTTC.

A few counts support this clone. The chain couples TRBV28 to TRBJ2-1; D is perhaps TRBD1 (6 bases). V lost 4 bases and J lost 1, with 14 bases in between. Germline loops: CDR1 MDHEN, CDR2 SYDVKM. There are 16 residues in the CDR3. The CDR3 nucleotides read TGTGCCAGCAGTTCCAACTTACAGGGTTCCTACAATGAGCAGTTCTTC. It is translated as CASSSNLQGSYNEQFF.

This clone came up a few times. V and J are TRBV7-3 and TRBJ2-3, with a weak D call TRBD1 (6 bases). CDR3 length: 13 amino acids. The germline V gene has CDR1 SGHTA and CDR2 FQGTGA. V was shortened by 2 bases and J by 4 bases, with 7 bases between the two germline ends. The DNA for the CDR3 is TGTGCCAGCAGCTTACAGGGGTCAGATACGCAGTATTTT. Translated, it gives CASSLQGSDTQYF.

This clone was counted between two and nine times. The chain couples TRBV4-3 to TRBJ2-1, with 7 bases lining up with TRBD2. The CDR3 loop spans 15 amino acids. Trimming removed 4 bases from V and 7 bases from J; junction bases left unmatched: 10. Per germline, CDR1 LGHNA and CDR2 YSLEER. In DNA form, the CDR3 reads TGCGCCAGCAGCCGCTGGCGAGGGAGGGCGAATGAGCAGTTCTTC. Translation: CASSRWRGRANEQFF.

The V call is TRBV7-2, the J call TRBJ1-1; 7 nucleotides agree with TRBD1. In germline, CDR1 is SGHTA, CDR2 FQGNSA. The CDR3 has 12 residues. The V and J ends lost 1 base and 12 bases, in that order; junction bases with no gene match: 5. CDR3: CASSLEAGGTFF. The CDR3 nucleotides are TGTGCCAGCAGCTTAGAGGCAGGGGGAACTTTCTTT.

This clone was recorded a few times. The chain joins TRBV21-1 to TRBJ2-7; the table's D call, TRBD1, was not checked against the DNA. TRBV21-1 is reported as a pseudogene. The CDR3 length is 16 residues. The CDR3 DNA sequence: TGTGCCAGCAGCCCGATGGGGGCTACTGAGGGGTACGAGCAGTACGTC. It specifies CASSPMGATEGYEQYV.

The rearrangement links TRBV7-2 to TRBJ2-3; TRBD2 might be the D (6 bases). In germline, CDR1 is SGHTA, CDR2 FQGNSA. CDR3 length equals 17 residues. V was pared by 6 bases and J by 0 bases, with 19 bases between. CDR3 in amino acids: CASRLRRDPSSTDTQYF. The CDR3 DNA sequence: TGTGCCAGCAGACTGAGGAGGGACCCGTCTAGCACAGATACGCAGTATTTT.

This clone was seen more than once but under ten times. The chain employs TRBV7-2 and TRBJ2-7, with 11 bases fitting TRBD2. Germline V gene data show CDR1 as SGHTA and CDR2 as FQGNSA. V lost 5 bases and J lost 4; bases outside the gene matches: 7. The CDR3 covers 15 residues. The CDR3 DNA sequence: TGTGCCAGCAGCAAACTGACTAGCGGGGAATACGAGCAGTACTTC. Its protein is CASSKLTSGEYEQYF.

The chain is built from TRBV9 and TRBJ2-5, with 9 bases matching TRBD1. The V gene end was trimmed by 4 bases and the J gene end by 3 bases; junction bases not matched to a gene: 4. This CDR3 contains 14 residues. Germline V gene sequence: CDR1 SGDLS, CDR2 YYNGEE. CDR3 protein: CASSLRTGEETQYF. The CDR3 DNA sequence: TGTGCCAGCAGCCTGCGGACAGGGGAAGAGACCCAGTACTTC.

This sequence joins TRBV21-1 and TRBJ1-1. TRBV21-1 corresponds to a pseudogene. CDR3 size: 15 residues. The CDR3 DNA reads as TGTGCCAGCAGCACCTCCCCACGACCGGACACTGAAGCTTTCTTT. It translates to CASSTSPRPDTEAFF.

The chain recombines TRBV29-1 with TRBJ2-7; 9 bases fit TRBD1. The CDR3 loop spans 15 amino acids. Germline CDR1 SQVTM, CDR2 ANQGSEA. The V segment lost 0 bases and the J segment 5 bases; nucleotides outside the gene matches: 8. CDR3 nucleotide sequence: TGCAGCGTTGAAGATCGGAGGGGACAGGGTCACGAGCAGTACTTC. Amino acid sequence: CSVEDRRGQGHEQYF.

V is TRBV27 and J is TRBJ2-7; TRBD1 matches at 7 bases. V lost 3 bases, J lost 2 bases, and 4 bases stayed unmatched. This CDR3 is 14 amino acids long. CDR1 is MNHEY, CDR2 SMNVEV, per germline (reference sequence). This chain's CDR3 is CASSLTGPAYEQYF. CDR3 sequence (DNA): TGTGCCAGCAGTTTGACAGGGCCTGCCTACGAGCAGTACTTC.

This clone was counted only a few times. The gene calls are TRBV29-1 and TRBJ2-5; the D gene could be TRBD1 or TRBD2 (5 bases each). The closer fit of TRBJ2-7 to the DNA end suggests the J call may be wrong. This CDR3 contains 12 residues. Per germline, CDR1 SQVTM and CDR2 ANQGSEA. This CDR3 is CSVAEGNYEQYF. The CDR3 coding sequence is TGCAGCGTTGCCGAGGGGAACTACGAGCAGTACTTC.

This clone was recorded a few times. The genes are TRBV9 and TRBJ2-5; D call uncertain. This CDR3 comprises 14 residues. Trimming shortened V by 3 bases and J by 5 bases, and 14 bases separated the two germline ends. The germline gives CDR1 SGDLS, CDR2 YYNGEE. This chain's CDR3 is CASSATSRSETQYF. In nucleotides, the CDR3 is TGTGCCAGCAGCGCAACAAGTCGCTCGGAGACCCAGTACTTC.

A few counts support this clone. This sample includes further DNA sequences coding for the same CDR3. This chain links TRBV7-3 with TRBJ2-3; TRBD1 is a possible D gene (6 bases). V was clipped by 4 bases and J by 0 bases, with 8 bases between them. Germline-derived CDR1 and CDR2 are SGHTA and FQGTGA. The CDR3 is 14 residues long. The CDR3 DNA follows: TGTGCCAGCAGCTCGGGGACAAGCACAGATACGCAGTATTTT. It is translated as CASSSGTSTDTQYF.

In the case of this clone: The same CDR3 can be traced to other DNA sequences in this sample. The rearrangement joins TRBV7-9 to TRBJ1-1; D not resolved. Trimming pared 2 bases from V and 3 bases from J, leaving 1 base between. The CDR3 consists of 11 residues. Germline V gene data show CDR1 as SEHNR and CDR2 as FQNEAQ (reference sequence). CDR3 sequence reads: CASSLYTEAFF. CDR3 coding DNA: TGTGCCAGCAGCTTATACACTGAAGCTTTCTTT.

This clone was counted a few times. The rearrangement uses TRBV18 and TRBJ2-4; 7 bases map to TRBD1. The CDR3 totals 17 residues. Germline lookup yields CDR1 KGHSH and CDR2 LQKENI. V lost 5 bases to trimming and J lost 6 bases; unmatched junction nucleotides: 16. In nucleotides, the CDR3 is TGTGCCAGCTCAATAACAGGGGCGGCCCCCAGGAGAAACATTCAGTACTTC. Encoded protein: CASSITGAAPRRNIQYF.

The genes are TRBV4-1 and TRBJ2-7; D is unresolved. Germline values: CDR1 MGHRA, CDR2 YSYEKL. CDR3 size: 14 residues. Trimming removed 1 base at V and 6 bases at J, with 13 bases between. The CDR3 bases are TGCGCCAGCAGCCAAGGAAGTCTGGGATCCGAGCAGTACTTC. Translated: CASSQGSLGSEQYF.

The chain links TRBV10-3 to TRBJ2-3; D remains unclear. With 1 base removed from V and 0 bases from J, the gap between germline ends came to 8 bases. The length of the CDR3 is 15 residues. Germline V CDR1 and CDR2: ENHRY, SYGVKD. CDR3: CAISEFAHSTDTQYF. The CDR3 bases are TGTGCCATCAGTGAGTTCGCCCATAGCACAGATACGCAGTATTTT.